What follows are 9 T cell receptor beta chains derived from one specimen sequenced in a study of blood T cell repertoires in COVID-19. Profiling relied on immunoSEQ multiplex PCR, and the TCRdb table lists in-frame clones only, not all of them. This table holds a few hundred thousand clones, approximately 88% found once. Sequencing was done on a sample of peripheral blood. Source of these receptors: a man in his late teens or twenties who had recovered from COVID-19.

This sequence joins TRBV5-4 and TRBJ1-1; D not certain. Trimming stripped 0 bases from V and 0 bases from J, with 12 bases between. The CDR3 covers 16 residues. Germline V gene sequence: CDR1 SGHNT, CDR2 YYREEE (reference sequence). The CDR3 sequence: CASSLESGGLNTEAFF. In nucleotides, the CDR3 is TGTGCCAGCAGCTTGGAATCGGGTGGTTTGAACACTGAAGCTTTCTTT.

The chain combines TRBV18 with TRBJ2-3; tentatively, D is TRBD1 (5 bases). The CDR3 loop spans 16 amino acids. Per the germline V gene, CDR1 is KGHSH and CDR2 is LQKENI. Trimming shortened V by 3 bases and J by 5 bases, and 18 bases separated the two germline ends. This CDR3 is CASSPGRATGQDTQYF. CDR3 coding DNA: TGTGCCAGCTCACCCGGAAGGGCGACCGGACAAGATACGCAGTATTTT.

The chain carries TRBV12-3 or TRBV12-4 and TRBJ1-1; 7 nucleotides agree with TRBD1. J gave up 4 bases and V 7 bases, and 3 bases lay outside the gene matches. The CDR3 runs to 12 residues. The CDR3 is CASTTGVTEAFF. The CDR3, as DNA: TGTGCCAGCACCACAGGGGTCACTGAAGCTTTCTTT.

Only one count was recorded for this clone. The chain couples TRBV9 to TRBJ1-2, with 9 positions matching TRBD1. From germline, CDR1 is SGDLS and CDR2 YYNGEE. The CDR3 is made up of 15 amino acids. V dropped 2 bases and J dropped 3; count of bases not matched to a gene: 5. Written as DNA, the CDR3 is TGTGCCAGCAGCGTCGGGACAGGGAATGACTATGGCTACACCTTC. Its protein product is CASSVGTGNDYGYTF.

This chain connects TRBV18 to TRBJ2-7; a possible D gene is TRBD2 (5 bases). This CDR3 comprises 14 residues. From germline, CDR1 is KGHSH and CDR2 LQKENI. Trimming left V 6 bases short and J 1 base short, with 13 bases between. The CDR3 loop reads CASSPRRESYEQYF. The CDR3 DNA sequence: TGTGCCAGCTCCCCGAGACGGGAATCCTACGAGCAGTACTTC.

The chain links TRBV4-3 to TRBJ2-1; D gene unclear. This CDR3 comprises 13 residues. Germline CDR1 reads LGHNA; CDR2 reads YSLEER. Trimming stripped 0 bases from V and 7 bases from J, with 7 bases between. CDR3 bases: TGCGCCAGCAGCCAAGATCGGTCGAATGAGCAGTTCTTC. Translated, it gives CASSQDRSNEQFF.

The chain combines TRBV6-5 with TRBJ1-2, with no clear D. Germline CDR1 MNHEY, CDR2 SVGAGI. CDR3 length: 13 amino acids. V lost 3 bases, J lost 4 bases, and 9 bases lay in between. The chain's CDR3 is CASSYGSTYGYTF. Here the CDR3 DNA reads TGTGCCAGCAGTTATGGCAGTACCTATGGCTACACCTTC.

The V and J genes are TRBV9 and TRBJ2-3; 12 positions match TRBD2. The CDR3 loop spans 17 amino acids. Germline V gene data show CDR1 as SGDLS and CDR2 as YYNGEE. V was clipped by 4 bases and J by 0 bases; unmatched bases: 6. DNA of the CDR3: TGTGCCAGCAGCCGGACTAGCGGGGCAACTAGCACAGATACGCAGTATTTT. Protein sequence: CASSRTSGATSTDTQYF.

CDR3 DNA: TGTGCCAGCAGCCTTGGACTAGCGGGAAACACCGGGGAGCTGTTTTTT. Its translation is CASSLGLAGNTGELFF. V gene TRBV9 combines with J gene TRBJ2-2; 12 positions match TRBD2. Germline values: CDR1 SGDLS, CDR2 YYNGEE. V was clipped by 4 bases and J by 2 bases; unmatched bases: 3. The CDR3 contains 16 residues.